This TCR beta chain was sequenced in a study of early T cells in non-severe SARS-CoV-2 infection. About the research overall: The input, bulk RNA from unsorted whole blood, was sequenced, and chains were unpaired. The study's findings and limits: A preference for anti-spike CD8 responses marked VDJdb matching, which missed private and CD4 specificities.

A few counts support this clonotype. Its cognate antigen is unknown. Individual cDNA molecules each received unique molecular identifiers attached to them. TCRdb ran MiXCR on the 5' RACE reads and lists one entry per CDR3 protein. This sample carries roughly 54,000 distinct CDR3 sequences, around 8% of them seen once, and the ten largest clones take over 9.5%. The CDR3 length is 15 residues. CDR1 is SGHRS, CDR2 YFSETQ, per germline. Trimming removed 1 base from V and 4 bases from J, with 15 bases in between. The receptor comes from an adult who was a healthcare worker with PCR-confirmed SARS-CoV-2 infection or an uninfected control (not recorded which). The sample was whole blood, taken at baseline. J is TRBJ2-7 and V is TRBV5-1; a possible D gene is TRBD2 (5 bases). The CDR3 DNA follows: TGCGCCAGCAGCTTGTCCCTAGCCTCCTCTTACGAGCAGTACTTC. Translating gives CASSLSLASSYEQYF.